This record concerns one TCR beta chain sequence. TCRdb's copy holds only in-frame clones and misses some; the assay was immunoSEQ multiplex PCR. The sample has hundreds of thousands of clones; almost 90% are singletons. This entry comes from a study of blood T cell repertoires in COVID-19. From germline, CDR1 is MNHEY and CDR2 SMNVEV (reference sequence). This CDR3 spans 15 amino acids. With 11 bases removed from V and 7 bases from J, the gap between germline ends came to 21 bases. Sequencing was carried out using PBMCs or T cells enriched from blood (not recorded which). The sequence was collected from a man aged 25 to 40 who had been exposed to COVID-19. This chain uses TRBV27 with TRBJ1-6, with D maybe TRBD1 (5 bases). CDR3 bases: TGTGCCGGTCTTCGAGAAGGGGTGGGGAATTCACCCCTCCACTTT. Translation: CAGLREGVGNSPLHF.